The 25 T cell receptor beta chains listed next were all sequenced from one sample in a study of identifying expanded T cells in peripheral blood. Data came from immunoSEQ multiplex PCR; TCRdb stores just in-frame clones and leaves some out. Of 84,000 or so clones in the sample, 70% to 90% were seen once. Sequencing used blood. These receptor sequences come from a person between 18 and 75 years old in good health.

This sequence joins TRBV5-5 and TRBJ1-2; perhaps TRBD1 as D (6 bases). CDR1 and CDR2 from the germline V gene are SGHKS and YYEKEE (reference sequence). Trimming removed 0 bases from V and 2 bases from J, with 8 bases in between. The CDR3 length is 14 residues. CDR3 in DNA: TGTGCCAGCAGCTTGGACAGGGCCAACTATGGCTACACCTTC. Encoded protein: CASSLDRANYGYTF.

The chain joins TRBV6-6 to TRBJ1-5; maybe TRBD1 (5 bases). Germline-derived CDR1 and CDR2 are MNHNY and SVGAGI (reference sequence). The CDR3 has 15 amino acids. V was clipped by 7 bases and J by 4 bases, with 17 bases between them. The CDR3: CASNSGAAVNQPQHF. CDR3 sequence (DNA): TGTGCCAGCAATTCCGGGGCAGCAGTGAATCAGCCCCAGCATTTT.

The V call is TRBV2, the J call TRBJ2-3; D gene unclear. The germline V and J ends were trimmed by 5 bases and 2 bases, with 11 bases remaining between them. CDR3 length equals 14 residues. From germline, CDR1 is SNHLY and CDR2 FYNNEI. In DNA form, the CDR3 reads TGTGCCAGCAGTAGAGACGATTTCACAGATACGCAGTATTTT. It is translated as CASSRDDFTDTQYF.

The sample holds one count of this clone. The chain couples TRBV9 to TRBJ2-1, with 7 bases that match TRBD1. V lost 2 bases to trimming and J lost 7 bases; unmatched junction nucleotides: 15. This CDR3 is built from 17 residues. The germline V gene has CDR1 SGDLS and CDR2 YYNGEE. The CDR3 here is CASSVDPLGTAKNEQFF. In nucleotides, the CDR3 is TGTGCCAGCAGCGTGGATCCCCTCGGGACAGCTAAAAATGAGCAGTTCTTC.

The chain employs TRBV28 and TRBJ2-3; 9 bases line up with TRBD2. The CDR3 spans 14 residues. Germline values: CDR1 MDHEN, CDR2 SYDVKM. Trimming removed 4 bases from V and 3 bases from J; junction bases left unmatched: 2. The CDR3 nucleotides read TGTGCCAGCAGTTCTAGCGGGGAGACAGATACGCAGTATTTT. This translates into CASSSSGETDTQYF. Drawing the rest from reference TRBV28 and TRBJ2-3, the complete variable domain is DVKVTQSSRYLVKRTGEKVFLECVQDMDHENMFWYRQDPGLGLRLIYFSYDVKMKEKGDIPEGYSVSREKKERFSLILESASTNQTSMYLCASSSSGETDTQYFGPGTRLTVL.

V and J are TRBV11-3 and TRBJ2-3; D is unresolved. The CDR3 contains 13 residues. Trimming pared 4 bases from V and 3 bases from J, leaving 8 bases between. The V gene's germline CDR1 is SGHNT and CDR2 YENEEA. In nucleotides, the CDR3 is TGTGCCAGCAGCTCCATGACTACAGATACGCAGTATTTT. Translation: CASSSMTTDTQYF.

This rearrangement joins TRBV19 to TRBJ2-1, with D possibly matching TRBD1 (7 bases). In germline, CDR1 is LNHDA, CDR2 SQIVND (reference sequence). V lost 5 bases and J 0 bases, leaving 14 bases between the germline ends. CDR3 length: 16 residues. The CDR3 spells CASSPGGRSSYNEQFF. DNA for the CDR3: TGTGCCAGTAGTCCAGGGGGGCGGAGCTCCTACAATGAGCAGTTCTTC.

Turning to this clone: Additional DNA sequences in this sample encode the identical CDR3. The genes are TRBV29-1 and TRBJ2-1, with 11 bases fitting TRBD1. The CDR3 length is 14 residues. The germline CDR1 and CDR2 sequences are SQVTM and ANQGSEA. V was pared by 6 bases and J by 3 bases, with 4 bases of the junction left unmatched. CDR3 amino acids: CSVAGTGGYNEQFF. The CDR3 bases are TGCAGCGTCGCCGGGACAGGGGGCTACAATGAGCAGTTCTTC.

The CDR3 spells CASRPQSSYNEQFF. CDR3 nucleotide sequence: TGTGCCAGCAGACCACAGAGCTCCTACAATGAGCAGTTCTTC. This chain uses TRBV2 with TRBJ2-1; D remains ambiguous. The CDR3 is made up of 14 amino acids. The ends were cut back, 6 bases at V and 0 bases at J, with 9 bases in the middle. Germline values: CDR1 SNHLY, CDR2 FYNNEI.

The rearrangement joins TRBV4-3 to TRBJ1-1; D unclear. The V gene lost 0 bases and the J gene lost 4 bases, with 9 bases spanning the gap. The germline CDR1 and CDR2 sequences are LGHNA and YSLEER. The CDR3 has 14 amino acids. CDR3 protein: CASSQDYIGTEAFF. CDR3 bases: TGCGCCAGCAGCCAAGATTATATTGGCACTGAAGCTTTCTTT.

The rearrangement links TRBV30 to TRBJ1-2; no reliable D call. The CDR3 is 15 residues long. V dropped 0 bases and J dropped 1 base, with 12 bases sitting between them. In germline, CDR1 is GTSNPN, CDR2 SVGIG (reference sequence). The CDR3 sequence: CAWSVRNGLNYGYTF. The CDR3, as DNA: TGTGCCTGGAGTGTACGAAATGGGCTTAACTATGGCTACACCTTC.

V gene TRBV2 combines with J gene TRBJ2-7, with 10 positions matching TRBD1. The CDR3 loop spans 14 amino acids. CDR1 SNHLY and CDR2 FYNNEI come from the germline V gene. The trim removed 6 bases at V and 3 bases at J, leaving 5 bases unmatched. The DNA of the CDR3 is TGTGCCAGCAGGGGGACAGGGGTTCACTACGAGCAGTACTTC. Protein: CASRGTGVHYEQYF.

This chain uses TRBV20-1 with TRBJ1-1; D uncertain. V was pared by 6 bases and J by 6 bases, with 11 bases between. Germline values: CDR1 DFQATT, CDR2 SNEGSKA (reference sequence). The CDR3 contains 11 residues. The CDR3 reads CSATDGAEAFF. The CDR3 DNA sequence: TGCAGTGCCACGGACGGAGCTGAAGCTTTCTTT.

The gene calls are TRBV7-2 and TRBJ1-1, with TRBD1 as a possible D gene (5 bases). Trimming pared 1 base from V and 0 bases from J, leaving 9 bases between. Germline CDR1 and CDR2: SGHTA and FQGNSA. The CDR3 spans 15 residues. The CDR3 loop reads CASSLGGTVNTEAFF. CDR3 DNA sequence: TGTGCCAGCAGCTTAGGAGGGACGGTGAACACTGAAGCTTTCTTT.

This chain joins TRBV7-8 and TRBJ2-3; 9 bases agree with TRBD1. Germline CDR1 and CDR2: SGHVS and FQNEAQ. The CDR3 is 20 residues long. Unmatched junction bases numbered 17, after V lost 4 bases and J lost 0 bases. In DNA form, the CDR3 reads TGTGCCAGCAGCTGCTTCTCCGGGACAGGGCTGGTGGGGAGCACAGATACGCAGTATTTT. This sequence encodes CASSCFSGTGLVGSTDTQYF.

The chain joins TRBV19 to TRBJ1-2; 8 bases match TRBD1. This CDR3 has 15 amino acids. Germline CDR1 and CDR2: LNHDA and SQIVND (reference sequence). V lost 5 bases to trimming and J lost 0 bases; unmatched junction nucleotides: 5. The CDR3 DNA reads TGTGCCAGTAGTCTACAGGGGGTTACTAACTATGGCTACACCTTC. Residues: CASSLQGVTNYGYTF.

The chain joins TRBV19 to TRBJ1-1; 7 bases align to TRBD1. Germline assignment: CDR1 LNHDA and CDR2 SQIVND (reference sequence). After removal of 6 bases from V and 8 bases from J, the junction contained 12 bases not matched to a gene. There are 14 residues in the CDR3. The CDR3 DNA follows: TGTGCCAGTAGCCCGGGGCGGACGACAGGGGAAGCTTTCTTT. Amino acids: CASSPGRTTGEAFF.

The chain joins TRBV4-3 to TRBJ1-3; 8 bases map to TRBD1. This CDR3 spans 17 amino acids. Trimming cost V 2 bases and J 3 bases; bases outside gene matches: 9. In germline, CDR1 is LGHNA, CDR2 YSLEER. CDR3 sequence: CASSQTHRGRGGNTIYF. In nucleotides, the CDR3 is TGCGCCAGCAGCCAAACCCACAGGGGGAGGGGTGGAAACACCATATATTTT.

The rearrangement joins TRBV27 to TRBJ1-2, with D maybe TRBD1 (5 bases). This CDR3 spans 12 amino acids. Germline V CDR1 and CDR2: MNHEY, SMNVEV (reference sequence). Trimming took 8 bases from V and 2 from J, leaving 9 bases between them. CDR3 in amino acids: CASGAGNYGYTF. Here the CDR3 DNA reads TGTGCCAGCGGGGCAGGGAACTATGGCTACACCTTC.

V usage is TRBV7-9 and J usage is TRBJ1-5; D not resolved. The CDR3 is made up of 14 amino acids. Trimming shortened V by 0 bases and J by 7 bases, and 10 bases separated the two germline ends. CDR1 is SEHNR and CDR2 is FQNEAQ in the germline V gene (reference sequence). This CDR3 is CASSLAGSQQPQHF. As DNA, the CDR3 is TGTGCCAGCAGCTTAGCAGGGTCGCAACAGCCCCAGCATTTT.

This rearrangement joins TRBV5-1 to TRBJ2-7; 9 bases match TRBD1. The trim removed 4 bases at V and 4 bases at J, leaving 6 bases unmatched. Looked up from germline, CDR1 is SGHRS and CDR2 is YFSETQ. This CDR3 comprises 14 residues. As DNA, the CDR3 is TGCGCCAGCAGCCGTGACAGGGGGGGATACGAGCAGTACTTC. Translating gives CASSRDRGGYEQYF. The entire variable domain, with the rest obtained from reference TRBV5-1 and TRBJ2-7, is as follows: KAGVTQTPRYLIKTRGQQVTLSCSPISGHRSVSWYQQTPGQGLQFLFEYFSETQRNKGNFPGRFSGRQFSNSRSEMNVSTLELGDSALYLCASSRDRGGYEQYFGPGTRLTVT.

The V gene is TRBV11-3, the J gene TRBJ2-5; 13 bases fit TRBD2. J gave up 1 base and V 2 bases, and 10 bases lay outside the gene matches. Per the germline V gene, CDR1 is SGHNT and CDR2 is YENEEA. This CDR3 comprises 19 residues. The CDR3 spells CASSLNSRGLAGIQETQYF. CDR3 bases: TGTGCCAGCAGCTTAAATTCGAGGGGACTAGCGGGAATCCAAGAGACCCAGTACTTC.

The V gene is TRBV5-1, the J gene TRBJ2-1; 10 bases agree with TRBD2. Losses at the gene ends were 4 bases for V and 4 bases for J; bases not matched to a gene: 5. The germline V gene has CDR1 SGHRS and CDR2 YFSETQ. The CDR3 sequence is 15 residues long. The CDR3 DNA follows: TGCGCCAGCAGCCGGGCGACTAGCGGGTACAATGAGCAGTTCTTC. This sequence encodes CASSRATSGYNEQFF.

This chain links TRBV19 with TRBJ1-2; D is possibly TRBD1 (5 bases). The CDR3 is 14 amino acids. V dropped 3 bases and J dropped 0 bases, with 8 bases sitting between them. CDR1 is LNHDA and CDR2 is SQIVND in the germline V gene (reference sequence). The chain's CDR3 is CASSMGHSNYGYTF. CDR3 in DNA: TGTGCCAGTAGTATGGGGCACTCTAACTATGGCTACACCTTC. Supplemented by reference TRBV19 and TRBJ1-2, the full variable domain reads DGGITQSPKYLFRKEGQNVTLSCEQNLNHDAMYWYRQDPGQGLRLIYYSQIVNDFQKGDIAEGYSVSREKKESFPLTVTSAQKNPTAFYLCASSMGHSNYGYTFGSGTRLTVV.

The V and J genes are TRBV15 and TRBJ1-2; a possible D gene is TRBD1 (6 bases). Deletions cut 5 bases from V and 10 bases from J, with 23 bases between. This CDR3 has 15 residues. The germline CDR1 and CDR2 sequences are LNHNV and YYDKDF (reference sequence). The CDR3: CATSGVFGGASTYTF. The DNA of the CDR3 is TGTGCCACCAGCGGGGTTTTTGGGGGCGCTTCGACCTACACCTTC.